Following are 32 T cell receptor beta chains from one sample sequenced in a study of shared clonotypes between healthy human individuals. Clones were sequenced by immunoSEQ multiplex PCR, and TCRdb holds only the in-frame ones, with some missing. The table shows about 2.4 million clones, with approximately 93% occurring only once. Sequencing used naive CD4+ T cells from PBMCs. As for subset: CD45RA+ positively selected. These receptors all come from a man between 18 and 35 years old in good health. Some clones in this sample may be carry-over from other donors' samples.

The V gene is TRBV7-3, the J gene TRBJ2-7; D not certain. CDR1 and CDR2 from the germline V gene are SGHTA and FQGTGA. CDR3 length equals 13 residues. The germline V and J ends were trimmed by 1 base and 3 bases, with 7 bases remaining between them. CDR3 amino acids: CASSLMTGYEQYF. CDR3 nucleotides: TGTGCCAGCAGCTTAATGACCGGCTACGAGCAGTACTTC.

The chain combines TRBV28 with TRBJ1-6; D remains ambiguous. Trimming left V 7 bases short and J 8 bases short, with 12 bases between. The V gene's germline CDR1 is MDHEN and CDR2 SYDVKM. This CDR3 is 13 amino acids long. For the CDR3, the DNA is TGTGCCAGCACCCCCCGGGTCGATTCACCCCTCCACTTT. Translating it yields CASTPRVDSPLHF.

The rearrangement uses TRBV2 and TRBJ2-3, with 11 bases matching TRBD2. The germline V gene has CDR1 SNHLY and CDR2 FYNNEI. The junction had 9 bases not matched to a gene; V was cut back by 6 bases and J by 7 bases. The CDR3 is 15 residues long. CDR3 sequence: CASSLTSGVTNTQYF. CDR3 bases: TGTGCCAGCAGCCTGACTAGCGGGGTAACAAATACGCAGTATTTT. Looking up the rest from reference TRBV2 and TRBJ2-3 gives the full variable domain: EPEVTQTPSHQVTQMGQEVILRCVPISNHLYFYWYRQILGQKVEFLVSFYNNEISEKSEIFDDQFSVERPDGSNFTLKIRSTKLEDSAMYFCASSLTSGVTNTQYFGPGTRLTVL.

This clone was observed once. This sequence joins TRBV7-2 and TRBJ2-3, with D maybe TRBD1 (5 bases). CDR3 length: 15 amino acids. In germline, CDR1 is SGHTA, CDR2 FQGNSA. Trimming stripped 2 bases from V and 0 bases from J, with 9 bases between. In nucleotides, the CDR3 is TGTGCCAGCAGCTTAAGCCAGGGTAGCACAGATACGCAGTATTTT. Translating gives CASSLSQGSTDTQYF.

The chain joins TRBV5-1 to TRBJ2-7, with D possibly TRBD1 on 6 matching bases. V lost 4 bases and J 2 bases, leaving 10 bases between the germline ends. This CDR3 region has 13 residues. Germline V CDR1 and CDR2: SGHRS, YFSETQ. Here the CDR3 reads CASSRTATYEQYF. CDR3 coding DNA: TGCGCCAGCAGCCGGACAGCAACCTACGAGCAGTACTTC.

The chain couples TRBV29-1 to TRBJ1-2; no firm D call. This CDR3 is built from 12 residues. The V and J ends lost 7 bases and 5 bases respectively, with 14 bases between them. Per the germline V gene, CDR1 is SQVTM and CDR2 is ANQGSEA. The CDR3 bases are TGCAGCGCTGTACTAAACCCTTATGGCTACACCTTC. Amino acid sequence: CSAVLNPYGYTF. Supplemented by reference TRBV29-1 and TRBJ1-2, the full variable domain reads SAVISQKPSRDICQRGTSLTIQCQVDSQVTMMFWYRQQPGQSLTLIATANQGSEATYESGFVIDKFPISRPNLTFSTLTVSNMSPEDSSIYLCSAVLNPYGYTFGSGTRLTVV.

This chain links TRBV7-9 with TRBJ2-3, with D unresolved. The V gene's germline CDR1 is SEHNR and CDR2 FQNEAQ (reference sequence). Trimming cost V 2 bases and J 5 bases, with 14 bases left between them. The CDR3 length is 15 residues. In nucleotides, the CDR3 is TGTGCCAGCAGCTTATTGTGGGCCCCAGGAGATACGCAGTATTTT. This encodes CASSLLWAPGDTQYF.

CDR3 sequence (DNA): TGCGCCAGCAGCGACAGACAGGGGACCCAGCCCCAGCATTTT. The encoded protein is CASSDRQGTQPQHF. The genes are TRBV5-1 and TRBJ1-5; 8 bases agree with TRBD1. The CDR3 consists of 14 residues. Trimming took 4 bases from V and 7 from J; bases not matched to a gene: 7. Germline CDR1 and CDR2: SGHRS and YFSETQ.

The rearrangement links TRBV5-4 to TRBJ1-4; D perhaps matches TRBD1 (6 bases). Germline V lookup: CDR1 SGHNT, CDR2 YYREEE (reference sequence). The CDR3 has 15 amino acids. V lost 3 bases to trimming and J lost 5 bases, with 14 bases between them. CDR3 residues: CASSSPGVANEKLFF. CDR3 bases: TGTGCCAGCAGCTCACCAGGGGTTGCAAATGAAAAACTGTTTTTT.

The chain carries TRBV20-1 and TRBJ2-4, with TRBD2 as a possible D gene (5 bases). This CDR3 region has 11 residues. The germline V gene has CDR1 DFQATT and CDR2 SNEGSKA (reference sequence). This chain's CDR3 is CSATRRNIQYF. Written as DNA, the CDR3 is TGCAGCGCCACGAGGAGGAACATTCAGTACTTC.

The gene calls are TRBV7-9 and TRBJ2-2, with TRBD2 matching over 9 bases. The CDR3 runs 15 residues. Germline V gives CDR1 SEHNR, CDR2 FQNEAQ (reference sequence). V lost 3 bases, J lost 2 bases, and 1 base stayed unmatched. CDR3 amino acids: CASSLGLANTGELFF. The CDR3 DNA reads TGTGCCAGCAGCTTGGGACTAGCAAACACCGGGGAGCTGTTTTTT.

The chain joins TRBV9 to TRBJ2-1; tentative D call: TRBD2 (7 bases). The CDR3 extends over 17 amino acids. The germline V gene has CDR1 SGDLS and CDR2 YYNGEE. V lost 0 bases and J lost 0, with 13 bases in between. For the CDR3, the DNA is TGTGCCAGCAGCGTAGCGGGGGGCCTGAGCTCCTACAATGAGCAGTTCTTC. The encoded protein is CASSVAGGLSSYNEQFF.

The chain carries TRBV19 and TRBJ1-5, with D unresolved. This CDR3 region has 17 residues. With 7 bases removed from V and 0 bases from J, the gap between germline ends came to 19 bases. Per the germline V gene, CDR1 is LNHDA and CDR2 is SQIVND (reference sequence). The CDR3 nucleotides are TGTGCCAGTACGGCCCGGGGAACCGGGATTAGCAATCAGCCCCAGCATTTT. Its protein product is CASTARGTGISNQPQHF.

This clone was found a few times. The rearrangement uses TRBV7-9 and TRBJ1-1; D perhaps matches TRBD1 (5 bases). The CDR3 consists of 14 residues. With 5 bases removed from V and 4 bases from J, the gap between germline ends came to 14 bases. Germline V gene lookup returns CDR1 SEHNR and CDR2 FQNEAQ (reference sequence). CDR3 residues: CASSKGLTGTEAFF. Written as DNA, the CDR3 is TGTGCCAGCAGCAAGGGACTTACGGGCACTGAAGCTTTCTTT.

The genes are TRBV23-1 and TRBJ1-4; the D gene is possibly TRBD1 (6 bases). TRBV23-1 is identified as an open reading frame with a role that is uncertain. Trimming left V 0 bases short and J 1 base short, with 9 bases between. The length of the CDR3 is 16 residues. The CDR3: CASSQSTGRTNEKLFF. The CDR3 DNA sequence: TGCGCCAGCAGTCAATCTACAGGGAGAACTAATGAAAAACTGTTTTTT.

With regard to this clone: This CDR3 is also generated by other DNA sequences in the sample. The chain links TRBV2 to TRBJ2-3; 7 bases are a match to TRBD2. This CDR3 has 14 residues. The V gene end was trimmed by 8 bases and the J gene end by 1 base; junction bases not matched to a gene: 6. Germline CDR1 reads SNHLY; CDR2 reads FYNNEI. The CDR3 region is CASSGGRGTDTQYF. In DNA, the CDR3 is TGTGCCAGCTCGGGCGGGAGAGGCACAGATACGCAGTATTTT.

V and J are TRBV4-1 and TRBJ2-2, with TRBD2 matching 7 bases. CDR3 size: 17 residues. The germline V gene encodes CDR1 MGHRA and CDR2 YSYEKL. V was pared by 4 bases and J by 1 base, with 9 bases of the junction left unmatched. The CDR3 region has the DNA TGCGCCAGCAGCCTACCCCCGGCGGGAGTGAACACCGGGGAGCTGTTTTTT. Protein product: CASSLPPAGVNTGELFF.

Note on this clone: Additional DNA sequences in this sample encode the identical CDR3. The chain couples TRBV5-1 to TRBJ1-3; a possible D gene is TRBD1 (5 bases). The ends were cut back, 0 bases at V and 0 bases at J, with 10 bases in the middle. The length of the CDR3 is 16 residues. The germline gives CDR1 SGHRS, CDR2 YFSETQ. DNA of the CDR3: TGCGCCAGCAGCTTGGCCGGGACCGTCTCTGGAAACACCATATATTTT. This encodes CASSLAGTVSGNTIYF.

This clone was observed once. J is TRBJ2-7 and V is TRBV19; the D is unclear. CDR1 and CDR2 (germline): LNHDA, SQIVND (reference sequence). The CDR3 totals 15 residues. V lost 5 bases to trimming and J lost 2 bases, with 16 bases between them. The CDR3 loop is CASSPRRSAPYEQYF. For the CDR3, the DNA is TGTGCCAGTAGTCCCCGCAGGAGCGCACCCTACGAGCAGTACTTC.

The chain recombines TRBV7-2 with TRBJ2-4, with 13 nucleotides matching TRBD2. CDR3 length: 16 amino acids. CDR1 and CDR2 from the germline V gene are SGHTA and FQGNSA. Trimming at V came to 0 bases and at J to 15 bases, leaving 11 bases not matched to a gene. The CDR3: CASSLAGTSGKGPLYF. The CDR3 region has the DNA TGTGCCAGCAGCTTAGCCGGGACTAGCGGGAAGGGTCCACTGTACTTC. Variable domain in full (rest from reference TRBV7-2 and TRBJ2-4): GAGVSQSPSNKVTEKGKDVELRCDPISGHTALYWYRQSLGQGLEFLIYFQGNSAPDKSGLPSDRFSAERTGGSVSTLTIQRTQQEDSAVYLCASSLAGTSGKGPLYFGAGTRLSVL.

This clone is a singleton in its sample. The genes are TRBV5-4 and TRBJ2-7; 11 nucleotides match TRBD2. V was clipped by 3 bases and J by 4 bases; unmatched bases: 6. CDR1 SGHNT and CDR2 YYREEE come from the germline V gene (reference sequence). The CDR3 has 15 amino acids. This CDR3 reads CASSSVAGGSYEQYF. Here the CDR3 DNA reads TGTGCCAGCAGCTCCGTAGCGGGAGGGTCGTACGAGCAGTACTTC. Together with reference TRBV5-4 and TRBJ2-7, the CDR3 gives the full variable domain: ETGVTQSPTHLIKTRGQQVTLRCSSQSGHNTVSWYQQALGQGPQFIFQYYREEENGRGNFPPRFSGLQFPNYSSELNVNALELDDSALYLCASSSVAGGSYEQYFGPGTRLTVT.

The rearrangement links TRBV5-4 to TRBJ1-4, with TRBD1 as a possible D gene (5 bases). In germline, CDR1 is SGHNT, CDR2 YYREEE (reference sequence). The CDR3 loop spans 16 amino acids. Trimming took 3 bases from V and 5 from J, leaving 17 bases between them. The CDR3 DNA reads TGTGCCAGCAGCTCGAACCGGGACCGGAGCAATGAAAAACTGTTTTTT. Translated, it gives CASSSNRDRSNEKLFF.

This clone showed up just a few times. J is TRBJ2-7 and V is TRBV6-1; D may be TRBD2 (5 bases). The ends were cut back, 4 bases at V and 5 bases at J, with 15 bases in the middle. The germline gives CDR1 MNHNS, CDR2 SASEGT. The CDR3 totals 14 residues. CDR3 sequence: CASSVGVTHDEQYF. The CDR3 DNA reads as TGTGCCAGCAGTGTCGGGGTAACTCACGACGAGCAGTACTTC.

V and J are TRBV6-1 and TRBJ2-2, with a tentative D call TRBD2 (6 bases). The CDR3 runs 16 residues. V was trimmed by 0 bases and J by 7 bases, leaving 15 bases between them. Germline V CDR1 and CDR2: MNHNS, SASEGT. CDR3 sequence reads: CASSEAGGTLSGELFF. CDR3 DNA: TGTGCCAGCAGTGAAGCGGGGGGTACTCTCAGCGGGGAGCTGTTTTTT.

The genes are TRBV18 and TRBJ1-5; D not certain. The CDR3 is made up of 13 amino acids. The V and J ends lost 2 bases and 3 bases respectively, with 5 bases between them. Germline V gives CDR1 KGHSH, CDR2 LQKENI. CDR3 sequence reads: CASSPTTNQPQHF. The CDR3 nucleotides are TGTGCCAGCTCACCAACTACCAATCAGCCCCAGCATTTT.

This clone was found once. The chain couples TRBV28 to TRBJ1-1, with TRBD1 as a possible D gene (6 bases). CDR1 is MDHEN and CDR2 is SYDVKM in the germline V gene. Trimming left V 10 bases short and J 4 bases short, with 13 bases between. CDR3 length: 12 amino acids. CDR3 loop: CATYYRATEAFF. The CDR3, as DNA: TGTGCCACGTATTACAGGGCCACTGAAGCTTTCTTT. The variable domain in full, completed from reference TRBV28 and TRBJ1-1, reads DVKVTQSSRYLVKRTGEKVFLECVQDMDHENMFWYRQDPGLGLRLIYFSYDVKMKEKGDIPEGYSVSREKKERFSLILESASTNQTSMYLCATYYRATEAFFGQGTRLTVV.

The CDR3 DNA reads as TGTGCCAGCAAAGGTGACAGATCGAACACCGGGGAGCTGTTTTTT. Translated, it gives CASKGDRSNTGELFF. The gene calls are TRBV2 and TRBJ2-2; a weak D match, TRBD1 (5 bases). The CDR3 has 15 amino acids. CDR1 and CDR2 (germline): SNHLY, FYNNEI. V was pared by 7 bases and J by 0 bases, with 12 bases between.

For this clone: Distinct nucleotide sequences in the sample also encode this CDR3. DNA for the CDR3: TGTGCCTGGAGTGTGGGAGGTGACTCCTACGAGCAGTACTTC. Amino acid sequence: CAWSVGGDSYEQYF. The chain joins TRBV30 to TRBJ2-7; possibly TRBD2 for D (6 bases). CDR1 GTSNPN and CDR2 SVGIG come from the germline V gene (reference sequence). Trimming cost V 0 bases and J 0 bases, with 9 bases left between them. The CDR3 spans 14 residues.

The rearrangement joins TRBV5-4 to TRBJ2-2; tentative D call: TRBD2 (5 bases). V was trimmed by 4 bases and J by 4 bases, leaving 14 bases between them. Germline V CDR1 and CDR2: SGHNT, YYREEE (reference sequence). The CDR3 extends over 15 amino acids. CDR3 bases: TGTGCCAGCAGCACCCACCCGGCGGGCACCGGGGAGCTGTTTTTT. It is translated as CASSTHPAGTGELFF.

CDR3 sequence: CASSLWPRGPTEAFF. DNA for the CDR3: TGTGCCAGTAGTCTATGGCCCAGGGGGCCCACTGAAGCTTTCTTT. This chain links TRBV19 with TRBJ1-1; 8 bases match TRBD1. J lost 4 bases, V lost 5 bases, and 9 bases had no gene match. CDR1 is LNHDA, CDR2 SQIVND, per germline (reference sequence). CDR3 length equals 15 residues. The full variable domain, with the rest looked up from reference TRBV19 and TRBJ1-1, is DGGITQSPKYLFRKEGQNVTLSCEQNLNHDAMYWYRQDPGQGLRLIYYSQIVNDFQKGDIAEGYSVSREKKESFPLTVTSAQKNPTAFYLCASSLWPRGPTEAFFGQGTRLTVV.

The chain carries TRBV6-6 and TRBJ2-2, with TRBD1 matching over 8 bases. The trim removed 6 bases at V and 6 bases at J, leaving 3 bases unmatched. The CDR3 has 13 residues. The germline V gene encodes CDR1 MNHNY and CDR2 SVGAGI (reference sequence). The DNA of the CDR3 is TGTGCCAGCAGAAGACAGGGGCCCGGGGAGCTGTTTTTT. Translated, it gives CASRRQGPGELFF.

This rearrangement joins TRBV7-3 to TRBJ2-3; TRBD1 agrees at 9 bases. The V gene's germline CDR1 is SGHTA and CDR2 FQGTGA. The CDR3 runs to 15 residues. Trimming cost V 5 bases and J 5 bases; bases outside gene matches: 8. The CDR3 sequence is CASSLRTGEKDTQYF. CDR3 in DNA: TGTGCCAGCAGCCTAAGGACAGGGGAGAAAGATACGCAGTATTTT.